The 19 T cell receptor beta chains presented below share a single source sample, sequenced in a study of a mutant IDH1 vaccine in newly diagnosed glioma. The time point here: week 47, end of study. It was 300 ug of mutant IDH1 20-mer peptide that made up each vaccine dose, given with topical imiquimod. Antigen specificity for these receptors is unknown. Measured with immunoSEQ multiplex PCR; TCRdb has only the in-frame clones, and not every one. The sample records approximately 50,000 clones, 80% to 85% being singletons. Sequencing was performed on PBMCs, taken from a glioma patient whose treatment included an IDH1 peptide vaccine. The receptors were gathered from a woman between 50 and 59 years old with glioma.

This chain connects TRBV30 to TRBJ2-7; tentatively, D is TRBD1 or TRBD2 (5 bases each). From germline, CDR1 is GTSNPN and CDR2 SVGIG (reference sequence). V was cut by 5 bases and J by 9 bases, with 8 bases left in between. The CDR3 is 9 residues long. CDR3 nucleotides: TGTGCCTGGGGGGCGGGGCAGTACTTC. Residues: CAWGAGQYF. The full variable domain, completed using reference TRBV30 and TRBJ2-7, is SQTIHQWPATLVQPVGSPLSLECTVEGTSNPNLYWYRQAAGRGLQLLFYSVGIGQISSEVPQNLSASRPQDRQFILSSKKLLLSDSGFYLCAWGAGQYFGPGTRLTVT.

The chain employs TRBV7-3 and TRBJ1-1; D is undetermined. V lost 0 bases to trimming and J lost 2 bases, with 7 bases between them. CDR1 SGHTA and CDR2 FQGTGA come from the germline V gene. The CDR3 length is 14 residues. The CDR3 bases are TGTGCCAGCAGCTTAACTCCCGACAACACTGAAGCTTTCTTT. Translating it yields CASSLTPDNTEAFF.

The CDR3 DNA follows: TGTGCCAGCAGCCCCGACGTGTATAGCAATCAGCCCCAGCATTTT. This gives the protein CASSPDVYSNQPQHF. The chain joins TRBV5-5 to TRBJ1-5; D not certain. The CDR3 contains 15 residues. Germline V gene lookup returns CDR1 SGHKS and CDR2 YYEKEE (reference sequence). Deletions cut 4 bases from V and 0 bases from J, with 11 bases between. The whole variable domain, remainder taken from reference TRBV5-5 and TRBJ1-5, is DAGVTQSPTHLIKTRGQQVTLRCSPISGHKSVSWYQQVLGQGPQFIFQYYEKEERGRGNFPDRFSARQFPNYSSELNVNALLLGDSALYLCASSPDVYSNQPQHFGDGTRLSIL.

This clone appeared a single time. CDR3 sequence: CASSPSDYNQPQHF. The CDR3 DNA is TGTGCCAGCAGTCCCAGTGATTACAATCAGCCCCAGCATTTT. The gene calls are TRBV2 and TRBJ1-5; no clear D gene. The CDR3 extends over 14 amino acids. With 5 bases removed from V and 3 bases from J, the gap between germline ends came to 11 bases. Germline assignment: CDR1 SNHLY and CDR2 FYNNEI.

The chain carries TRBV21-1 and TRBJ2-2; TRBD2 is the table's D call and was not checked against the DNA. TRBV21-1 is given as a pseudogene. The CDR3 length is 18 residues. CDR3 bases: TGTGCCAGCAGCCTTCACGTCGCCCGGGGGGGGTTGAACGGGGAGCTGTTTTTT. Residues: CASSLHVARGGLNGELFF.

J is TRBJ1-2 and V is TRBV15; a possible D gene is TRBD1 (6 bases). The CDR3 spans 15 residues. The V gene lost 0 bases and the J gene lost 4 bases, with 12 bases spanning the gap. Per germline, CDR1 LNHNV and CDR2 YYDKDF (reference sequence). CDR3 sequence reads: CATSRDVGGTYGYTF. The CDR3 bases are TGTGCCACCAGCAGAGATGTAGGGGGAACCTATGGCTACACCTTC.

This clone was counted a few times. V usage is TRBV15 and J usage is TRBJ1-2; D is unclear. Looked up from germline, CDR1 is LNHNV and CDR2 is YYDKDF (reference sequence). This CDR3 has 13 residues. Trimming left V 0 bases short and J 4 bases short, with 6 bases between. CDR3 DNA sequence: TGTGCCACCAGCAGAGAGCACTCCTATGGCTACACCTTC. Translation gives CATSREHSYGYTF. Filled out from reference TRBV15 and TRBJ1-2, the complete variable domain reads DAMVIQNPRYQVTQFGKPVTLSCSQTLNHNVMYWYQQKSSQAPKLLFHYYDKDFNNEADTPDNFQSRRPNTSFCFLDIRSPGLGDTAMYLCATSREHSYGYTFGSGTRLTVV.

The gene calls are TRBV10-2 and TRBJ1-2; D gene uncertain. The germline V and J ends were trimmed by 8 bases and 8 bases, with 18 bases remaining between them. Germline CDR1 and CDR2: WSHSY and SAAADI. This CDR3 region has 13 residues. The CDR3 DNA reads TGCGCCAGCGGGGAGGGAGGGTTTCGCGGCTACACCTTC. Its protein product is CASGEGGFRGYTF.

This chain links TRBV2 with TRBJ1-5, with 8 positions matching TRBD1. This CDR3 region has 15 residues. Germline assignment: CDR1 SNHLY and CDR2 FYNNEI. V lost 3 bases to trimming and J lost 1 base; unmatched junction nucleotides: 2. CDR3 residues: CASSDGDRSNQPQHF. CDR3 nucleotide sequence: TGTGCCAGCAGTGACGGGGACAGGAGCAATCAGCCCCAGCATTTT.

The chain links TRBV7-9 to TRBJ1-1; 7 positions match TRBD1. The ends lost 5 bases at V and 5 bases at J; junction bases unmatched: 8. Germline loops: CDR1 SEHNR, CDR2 FQNEAQ (reference sequence). The CDR3 contains 14 residues. The CDR3 loop reads CASSVTGSGTEAFF. The CDR3 DNA is TGTGCCAGCAGCGTGACAGGGTCTGGGACTGAAGCTTTCTTT.

The rearrangement joins TRBV6-6 to TRBJ1-1, with D possibly matching TRBD1 (6 bases). V was trimmed by 6 bases and J by 3 bases, leaving 14 bases between them. CDR3 length: 14 residues. Germline lookup yields CDR1 MNHNY and CDR2 SVGAGI (reference sequence). The CDR3: CASSKGQEYTEAFF. The DNA of the CDR3 is TGTGCCAGCAGCAAGGGACAAGAGTACACTGAAGCTTTCTTT.

The V gene is TRBV2, the J gene TRBJ1-2, with D unresolved. The CDR3 length is 12 residues. Trimming stripped 3 bases from V and 8 bases from J, with 10 bases between. Germline V CDR1 and CDR2: SNHLY, FYNNEI. CDR3 DNA: TGTGCCAGCAGTGAGGGGTTGGGAGGCTACACCTTC. It encodes CASSEGLGGYTF.

The chain links TRBV28 to TRBJ1-5, with D uncertain. V was shortened by 6 bases and J by 4 bases, with 13 bases between the two germline ends. Germline V lookup: CDR1 MDHEN, CDR2 SYDVKM. The CDR3 contains 14 residues. The CDR3 sequence is CASRQRLFNQPQHF. CDR3 nucleotide sequence: TGTGCCAGCAGACAACGACTCTTTAATCAGCCCCAGCATTTT.

This clone showed up just a few times. The chain is built from TRBV6-5 and TRBJ1-2, with a possible D match to TRBD1 (5 bases). CDR3 length: 13 residues. Germline V gives CDR1 MNHEY, CDR2 SVGAGI. Trimming stripped 6 bases from V and 6 bases from J, with 14 bases between. CDR3 sequence: CASSDQGPNGYTF. The CDR3 nucleotides are TGTGCCAGCAGCGACCAGGGACCCAATGGCTACACCTTC.

This chain uses TRBV7-8 with TRBJ2-7; D gene unclear. V lost 6 bases and J 5 bases, leaving 8 bases between the germline ends. The CDR3 is 11 residues long. Germline V CDR1 and CDR2: SGHVS, FQNEAQ. The CDR3 DNA follows: TGTGCCAGCAGGAAGACTGACGAGCAGTACTTC. As protein: CASRKTDEQYF.

The rearrangement links TRBV27 to TRBJ1-2, with a weak D call TRBD1 (5 bases). CDR3 length: 17 residues. Germline CDR1 is MNHEY and CDR2 is SMNVEV (reference sequence). V lost 0 bases, J lost 6 bases, and 20 bases lay in between. The CDR3 sequence is CASSLSGASGVINGYTF. The CDR3 DNA reads TGTGCCAGCAGTTTATCAGGGGCTAGCGGGGTAATTAATGGCTACACCTTC.

This chain connects TRBV5-3 to TRBJ1-6; 7 bases are shared with TRBD1. TRBV5-3 is an open reading frame whose function is uncertain. This CDR3 has 16 amino acids. V shed 3 bases, J shed 8 bases, and the junction held 11 bases outside the gene matches. This CDR3 is CARSYARDSKYSPLHF. The CDR3 nucleotides read TGTGCCAGAAGCTATGCTAGGGACAGCAAATATTCACCCCTCCACTTT.

This chain connects TRBV6-1 to TRBJ1-6; D possibly corresponds to TRBD1 (5 bases). The V end lost 5 bases, the J end lost 7 bases, and 9 bases lay between the germline ends. Germline V gives CDR1 MNHNS, CDR2 SASEGT. CDR3 length: 13 residues. The chain's CDR3 is CASSPGGNSPLHF. For the CDR3, the DNA is TGTGCCAGCAGTCCGGGGGGGAATTCACCCCTCCACTTT.

The chain carries TRBV30 and TRBJ2-5; D is undetermined. Germline CDR1 GTSNPN, CDR2 SVGIG (reference sequence). Deletions cut 3 bases from V and 4 bases from J, with 12 bases between. This CDR3 has 13 amino acids. The CDR3 sequence: CAWSPRNRETQYF. The CDR3 coding sequence is TGTGCCTGGAGCCCCAGAAATAGAGAGACCCAGTACTTC.